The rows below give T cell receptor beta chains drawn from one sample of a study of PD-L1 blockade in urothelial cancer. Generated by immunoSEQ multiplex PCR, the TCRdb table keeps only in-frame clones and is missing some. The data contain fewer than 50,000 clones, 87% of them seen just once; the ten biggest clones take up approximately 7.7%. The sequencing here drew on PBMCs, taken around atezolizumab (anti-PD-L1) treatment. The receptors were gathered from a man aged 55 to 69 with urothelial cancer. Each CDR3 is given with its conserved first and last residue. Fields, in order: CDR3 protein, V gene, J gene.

CDR3 protein: CASGRQSYEQYF
V gene: TRBV14
J gene: TRBJ2-7

CDR3 protein: CASSVQGAVTEAFF
V gene: TRBV2
J gene: TRBJ1-1

CDR3 protein: CASSKGLHPPTGELFF
V gene: TRBV21-1
J gene: TRBJ2-2

CDR3 protein: CASSEVRGVRQETQYF
V gene: TRBV10-1
J gene: TRBJ2-5

CDR3 protein: CASRGWGSGGARTDTQYF
V gene: TRBV2
J gene: TRBJ2-3

CDR3 protein: CASSLDLITGGAYGYTF
V gene: TRBV7-8
J gene: TRBJ1-2

CDR3 protein: CSARGPAGGIF
V gene: TRBV20-1
J gene: TRBJ1-2

CDR3 protein: CASSPLTGGYSNYGYTF
V gene: TRBV28
J gene: TRBJ1-2

CDR3 protein: CASSLSGERQPQHF
V gene: TRBV28
J gene: TRBJ1-5

CDR3 protein: CASSETIGGADGYTF
V gene: TRBV7-9
J gene: TRBJ1-2

CDR3 protein: CASSVEGTGGEVTEAFF
V gene: TRBV9
J gene: TRBJ1-1

CDR3 protein: CATSRDRTLTGELFF
V gene: TRBV15
J gene: TRBJ2-2

CDR3 protein: CASSFGTSTNTQYF
V gene: TRBV5-1
J gene: TRBJ2-3

CDR3 protein: CASSYGGFEQFF
V gene: TRBV7-9
J gene: TRBJ2-1

CDR3 protein: CASTPWPGNHGYTF
V gene: TRBV5-1
J gene: TRBJ1-2

CDR3 protein: CASSFSSGGGRSEQFF
V gene: TRBV7-3
J gene: TRBJ2-1

CDR3 protein: CASSIATGITQPQHF
V gene: TRBV19
J gene: TRBJ1-5

CDR3 protein: CASSSPGQGANIQYF
V gene: TRBV28
J gene: TRBJ2-4

CDR3 protein: CASSSLTGGTEAFF
V gene: TRBV6-5
J gene: TRBJ1-1

CDR3 protein: CSVKTGGPSSGANVLTF
V gene: TRBV29-1
J gene: TRBJ2-6

CDR3 protein: CASSYDRVGSPLHF
V gene: TRBV5-4
J gene: TRBJ1-6

CDR3 protein: CASTPGHSSVEQYF
V gene: TRBV6-1
J gene: TRBJ2-7

CDR3 protein: CATSSVRGIGETQYF
V gene: TRBV15
J gene: TRBJ2-5

CDR3 protein: CASSLDGGENIQYF
V gene: TRBV11-3
J gene: TRBJ2-4

CDR3 protein: CASRGARGSYEQYF
V gene: TRBV10-2
J gene: TRBJ2-7

CDR3 protein: CASSLSVSAGSYEQYF
V gene: TRBV5-1
J gene: TRBJ2-7

CDR3 protein: CASRRIKQGRLGYTF
V gene: TRBV10-1
J gene: TRBJ1-2

CDR3 protein: CAWSVREGRREKLFF
V gene: TRBV30
J gene: TRBJ1-4

CDR3 protein: CATRDWIKNTGELFF
V gene: TRBV6-5
J gene: TRBJ2-2

CDR3 protein: CAWSTRGLGEKLFF
V gene: TRBV30
J gene: TRBJ1-4

CDR3 protein: CASSLTQGPQETQYF
V gene: TRBV19
J gene: TRBJ2-5

CDR3 protein: CASKRTGDYEQYF
V gene: TRBV5-4
J gene: TRBJ2-7

CDR3 protein: CASSLGSPGQGVVSTEAFF
V gene: TRBV5-1
J gene: TRBJ1-1

CDR3 protein: CASSPRKGLNTEAFF
V gene: TRBV11-1
J gene: TRBJ1-1

CDR3 protein: CASSFLRSDYGYTF
V gene: TRBV5-4
J gene: TRBJ1-2

CDR3 protein: CASSRDRNTDTQYF
V gene: TRBV2
J gene: TRBJ2-3

CDR3 protein: CASSPFKVAGGLNEQFF
V gene: TRBV7-8
J gene: TRBJ2-1

CDR3 protein: CASSMTGSYQPQHF
V gene: TRBV19
J gene: TRBJ1-5

CDR3 protein: CASSAQTETEAFF
V gene: TRBV19
J gene: TRBJ1-1

CDR3 protein: CASSRTGDGYTF
V gene: TRBV5-4
J gene: TRBJ1-2

CDR3 protein: CASRLVGTFSNQPQHF
V gene: TRBV19
J gene: TRBJ1-5

CDR3 protein: CASSEGFSESNQPQHF
V gene: TRBV6-1
J gene: TRBJ1-5

CDR3 protein: CASRRQGSNNSPLHF
V gene: TRBV2
J gene: TRBJ1-6

CDR3 protein: CASSPEIDSTYEQYF
V gene: TRBV18
J gene: TRBJ2-7

CDR3 protein: CASSLGQISSTEAFF
V gene: TRBV6-1
J gene: TRBJ1-1

CDR3 protein: CASSRAGGSFDTQYF
V gene: TRBV7-2
J gene: TRBJ2-3

CDR3 protein: CASTFAGEAFYGYTF
V gene: TRBV6-5
J gene: TRBJ1-2

CDR3 protein: CASSMQRGVPGELFF
V gene: TRBV19
J gene: TRBJ2-2

CDR3 protein: CASSLVGGITEAFF
V gene: TRBV5-8
J gene: TRBJ1-1

CDR3 protein: CASSYQRGGTYEQYF
V gene: TRBV11-2
J gene: TRBJ2-7

CDR3 protein: CASSPGGGGANVLTF
V gene: TRBV5-6
J gene: TRBJ2-6

CDR3 protein: CASSRSRGQPQHF
V gene: TRBV6-5
J gene: TRBJ1-5

CDR3 protein: CASSPGQGSTDTQYF
V gene: TRBV5-1
J gene: TRBJ2-3

CDR3 protein: CASSIRQGRPYGYTF
V gene: TRBV5-1
J gene: TRBJ1-2

CDR3 protein: CASSIGAGAADEQFF
V gene: TRBV19
J gene: TRBJ2-1